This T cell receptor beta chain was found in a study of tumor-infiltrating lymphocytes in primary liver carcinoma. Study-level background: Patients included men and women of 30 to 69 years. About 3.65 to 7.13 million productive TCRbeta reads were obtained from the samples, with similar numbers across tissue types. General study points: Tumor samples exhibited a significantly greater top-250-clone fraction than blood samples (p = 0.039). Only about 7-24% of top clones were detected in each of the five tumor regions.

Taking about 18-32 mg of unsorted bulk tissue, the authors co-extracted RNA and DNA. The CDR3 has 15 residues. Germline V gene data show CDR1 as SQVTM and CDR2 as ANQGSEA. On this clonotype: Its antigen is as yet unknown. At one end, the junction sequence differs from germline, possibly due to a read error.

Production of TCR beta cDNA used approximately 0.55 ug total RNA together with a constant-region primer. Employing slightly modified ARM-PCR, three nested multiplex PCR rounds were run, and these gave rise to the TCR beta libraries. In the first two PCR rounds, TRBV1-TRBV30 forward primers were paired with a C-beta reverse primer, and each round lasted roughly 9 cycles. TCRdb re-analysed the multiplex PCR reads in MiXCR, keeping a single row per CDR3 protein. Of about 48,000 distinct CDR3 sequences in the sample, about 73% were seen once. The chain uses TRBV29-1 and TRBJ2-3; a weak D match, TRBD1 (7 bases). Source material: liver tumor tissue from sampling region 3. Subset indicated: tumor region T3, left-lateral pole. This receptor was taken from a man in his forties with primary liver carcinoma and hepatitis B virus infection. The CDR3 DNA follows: TGCAGCGTCGGACCCGTCAGAGGAGGGACAGATACTCAGTATTTT. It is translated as CSVGPVRGGTDTQYF.